This is a list of T cell receptor beta chains from one sample in a study of cytomegalovirus exposure and HLA in healthy donors. Measured with immunoSEQ multiplex PCR; TCRdb has only the in-frame clones, and not every one. The table has about 160,000 clones, around 77% seen once; the top ten hold less than 4.5%. Sequences were obtained from PBMCs. The origin of the receptors is a man in his thirties or forties in good health and CMV-seropositive. Both conserved end residues are trimmed from each CDR3. Fields, in order: clone size, J gene, V gene, CDR3 protein. Clone size, where shown, is once, few, many, or a class for clones that have expanded.

clone size: NA; J gene: TRBJ2-7; V gene: TRBV6-6; CDR3 protein: ASSYSKSYEQY
clone size: NA; J gene: TRBJ2-3; V gene: TRBV5-6; CDR3 protein: ASSLWGVVTDTQY
clone size: once; J gene: TRBJ2-5; V gene: TRBV5-1; CDR3 protein: ASSGGRRETQY
clone size: NA; J gene: TRBJ1-2; V gene: TRBV1; CDR3 protein: TSRLGRLGYGYT
clone size: NA; J gene: TRBJ2-7; V gene: TRBV5-1; CDR3 protein: ASSPGTGETYEQY
clone size: once; J gene: TRBJ2-7; V gene: TRBV11-2; CDR3 protein: ASSLGPSGVYEQY
clone size: NA; J gene: TRBJ1-1; V gene: TRBV7-2; CDR3 protein: ASSLTGDTEAF
clone size: NA; J gene: TRBJ2-3; V gene: TRBV15; CDR3 protein: ATSRDRGGYTDTQY
clone size: NA; J gene: TRBJ1-1; V gene: TRBV6-5; CDR3 protein: ASSYELNTEAF
clone size: NA; J gene: TRBJ2-2; V gene: TRBV6-1; CDR3 protein: ASRGEIGELF
clone size: NA; J gene: TRBJ1-5; V gene: TRBV9; CDR3 protein: ASSVSPGDQPQH
clone size: NA; J gene: TRBJ2-3; V gene: TRBV7-6; CDR3 protein: ASSSPPRPTSDTQY
clone size: NA; J gene: TRBJ2-3; V gene: TRBV29-1; CDR3 protein: SVEPESSTDTQY
clone size: NA; J gene: TRBJ2-1; V gene: TRBV5-1; CDR3 protein: ASSAFLAGASREQF
clone size: NA; J gene: TRBJ1-4; V gene: TRBV6-1; CDR3 protein: ASSARDRGEKLF
clone size: few; J gene: TRBJ2-7; V gene: TRBV28; CDR3 protein: ASSSAGTRGGTPYEQY
clone size: NA; J gene: TRBJ2-2; V gene: TRBV7-9; CDR3 protein: ASSLVTGGSAGELF
clone size: NA; J gene: TRBJ2-2; V gene: TRBV11-3; CDR3 protein: ASSWSGTGGGGELF
clone size: NA; J gene: TRBJ2-7; V gene: TRBV4-3; CDR3 protein: ASSQDRGLDEQY
clone size: NA; J gene: TRBJ2-5; V gene: TRBV18; CDR3 protein: ASSGTTQETQY
clone size: once; J gene: TRBJ1-6; V gene: TRBV19; CDR3 protein: ASSMLVRELGSPLH
clone size: NA; J gene: TRBJ1-2; V gene: TRBV27; CDR3 protein: ASSPRDRGRGYT
clone size: few; J gene: TRBJ2-2; V gene: TRBV10-3; CDR3 protein: AISGPDVTGELF
clone size: NA; J gene: TRBJ2-3; V gene: TRBV30; CDR3 protein: AWSVTADTQY
clone size: NA; J gene: TRBJ2-7; V gene: TRBV7-3; CDR3 protein: ASSSYFKSEQY
clone size: NA; J gene: TRBJ2-2; V gene: TRBV7-9; CDR3 protein: ASSFRQGASGELF
clone size: NA; J gene: TRBJ2-2; V gene: TRBV11-1; CDR3 protein: ASSLLPQRGLTGELF
clone size: NA; J gene: TRBJ2-7; V gene: TRBV7-9; CDR3 protein: ASSSGGQTYEQY
clone size: NA; J gene: TRBJ2-6; V gene: TRBV29-1; CDR3 protein: SVRDSQYSGANVLT
clone size: NA; J gene: TRBJ1-5; V gene: TRBV2; CDR3 protein: ASSPNRGQPQH
clone size: NA; J gene: TRBJ2-7; V gene: TRBV7-9; CDR3 protein: ASSYGSYEQY
clone size: once; J gene: TRBJ2-3; V gene: TRBV6-6; CDR3 protein: ASSPVSGRGTDTQY
clone size: once; J gene: TRBJ2-2; V gene: TRBV6-5; CDR3 protein: ASSPSGGVTGELF
clone size: NA; J gene: TRBJ2-7; V gene: TRBV19; CDR3 protein: ASNPTGSRNEQY
clone size: NA; J gene: TRBJ2-5; V gene: TRBV5-6; CDR3 protein: ASSLGLAVYRETQY
clone size: NA; J gene: TRBJ1-4; V gene: TRBV7-7; CDR3 protein: ASSLDREEKLF
clone size: NA; J gene: TRBJ1-6; V gene: TRBV6-5; CDR3 protein: ASSYGQGAYNSPLH
clone size: NA; J gene: TRBJ1-4; V gene: TRBV7-7; CDR3 protein: ASSLDRGEKLF
clone size: NA; J gene: TRBJ2-1; V gene: TRBV5-1; CDR3 protein: ASSWGGSPEPYNEQF
clone size: NA; J gene: TRBJ2-3; V gene: TRBV6-1; CDR3 protein: ASSVASGGTDTQY
clone size: NA; J gene: TRBJ1-4; V gene: TRBV5-1; CDR3 protein: ASSLTDKNEKLF
clone size: NA; J gene: TRBJ2-1; V gene: TRBV6-5; CDR3 protein: ASSGGGIEQF
clone size: once; J gene: TRBJ2-7; V gene: TRBV5-1; CDR3 protein: ASSSGGQGYEQY
clone size: NA; J gene: TRBJ1-2; V gene: TRBV27; CDR3 protein: ASSLDQWGTKGYT
clone size: few; J gene: TRBJ2-5; V gene: TRBV10-2; CDR3 protein: ASSQGETQY
clone size: NA; J gene: TRBJ2-5; V gene: TRBV7-9; CDR3 protein: ASSLTAQGQETQY
clone size: few; J gene: TRBJ2-7; V gene: TRBV2; CDR3 protein: ASSEGRAGEQY
clone size: NA; J gene: TRBJ2-6; V gene: TRBV7-2; CDR3 protein: ASNTSPRPGANVLT
clone size: NA; J gene: TRBJ2-3; V gene: TRBV5-4; CDR3 protein: ASSPNPSGGLNTDTQY
clone size: NA; J gene: TRBJ1-4; V gene: TRBV29-1; CDR3 protein: SAGDRTDATNEKLF
clone size: NA; J gene: TRBJ2-1; V gene: TRBV5-1; CDR3 protein: ASSLPTGGTEQF
clone size: NA; J gene: TRBJ1-6; V gene: TRBV23-1; CDR3 protein: ASSQKGARGSPLH
clone size: NA; J gene: TRBJ1-2; V gene: TRBV4-1; CDR3 protein: ASSQDWQGYGYT